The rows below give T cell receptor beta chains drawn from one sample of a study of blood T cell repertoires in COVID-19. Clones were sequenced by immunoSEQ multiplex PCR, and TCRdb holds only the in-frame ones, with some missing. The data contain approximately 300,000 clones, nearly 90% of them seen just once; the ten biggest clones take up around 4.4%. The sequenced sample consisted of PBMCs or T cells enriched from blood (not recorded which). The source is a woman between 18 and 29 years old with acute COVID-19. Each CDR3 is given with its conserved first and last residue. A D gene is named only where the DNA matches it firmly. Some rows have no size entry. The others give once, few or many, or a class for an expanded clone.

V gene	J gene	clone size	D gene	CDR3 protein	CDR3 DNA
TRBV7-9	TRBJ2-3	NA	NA	CASSAETPEYDTQYF	TGTGCCAGCAGCGCGGAGACCCCTGAATACGATACGCAGTATTTT
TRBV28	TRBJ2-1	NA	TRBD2	CASRPLAGGLNEQFF	TGTGCCAGCAGGCCTCTAGCGGGAGGGTTGAATGAGCAGTTCTTC
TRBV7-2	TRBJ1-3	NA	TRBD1	CASSLWDSSGNTIYF	TGTGCCAGCAGCTTATGGGACAGCTCTGGAAACACCATATATTTT
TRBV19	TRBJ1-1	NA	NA	CASRGGGREAFF	TGTGCCAGTAGGGGAGGCGGGCGGGAAGCTTTCTTT
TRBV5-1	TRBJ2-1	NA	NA	CASSYHSGNEQFF	TGCGCCAGCAGCTACCACAGCGGAAATGAGCAGTTCTTC
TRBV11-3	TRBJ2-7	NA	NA	CASSLDDRTTYEQYF	TGTGCCAGCAGCTTAGACGACAGGACCACCTACGAGCAGTACTTC
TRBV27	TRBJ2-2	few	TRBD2	CASSPGTSGTGELFF	TGTGCCAGCAGTCCCGGGACTAGCGGTACCGGGGAGCTGTTTTTT
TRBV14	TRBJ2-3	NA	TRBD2	CASSQEYSGRDTQYF	TGTGCCAGCAGCCAGGAATATAGCGGGAGGGATACGCAGTATTTT
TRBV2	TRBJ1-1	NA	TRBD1	CASSWGQMNTEAFF	TGTGCCAGCTCTTGGGGACAGATGAACACTGAAGCTTTCTTT
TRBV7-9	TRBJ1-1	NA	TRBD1	CASSPKQGAVNTEAFF	TGTGCCAGCAGCCCCAAGCAGGGGGCGGTGAACACTGAAGCTTTCTTT
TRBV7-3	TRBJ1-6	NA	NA	CASSLNSMGNSPLHF	TGTGCCAGCAGCTTAAACAGCATGGGCAATTCACCCCTCCACTTT
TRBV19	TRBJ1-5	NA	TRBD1	CASSVTGGDSNQPQHF	TGTGCCAGTAGTGTGACAGGGGGGGATAGCAATCAGCCCCAGCATTTT
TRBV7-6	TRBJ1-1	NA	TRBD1	CASSLGPGGAYTEAFF	TGTGCCAGCAGCTTAGGCCCAGGGGGCGCCTACACTGAAGCTTTCTTT
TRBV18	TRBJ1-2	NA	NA	CASSPRRDTGPSYGYTF	TGTGCCAGCTCACCCCGACGTGACACAGGGCCTAGCTATGGCTACACCTTC
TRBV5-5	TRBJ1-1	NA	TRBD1	CASSLRDREAFF	TGTGCCAGCAGCTTGAGGGACAGGGAAGCTTTCTTT
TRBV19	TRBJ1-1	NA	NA	CASSIERGTEAFF	TGTGCCAGTAGTATAGAAAGGGGCACTGAAGCTTTCTTT